The 27 T cell receptor beta chains given below trace back to one sample, sequenced in a study of blood T cell repertoires in COVID-19 (dated by TCRdb to the early 2020s). The library was prepared using the immunoSEQ multiplex PCR assay. TCRdb limited this immuneACCESS table to in-frame rearrangements with V and J called. A share of clones is missing; checked studies link under half to unresolved V genes, and the rest is unexplained. This sample lists roughly 90,000 clones; around 85% were detected once. 2.5% to 3.5% of the sample lies in the top ten. Sequencing used peripheral blood. These receptors were taken from a woman over 75 with COVID-19, enrolled during active disease.

The CDR3 is CASSGTQLSTDTQYF. As DNA, the CDR3 is TGCGCCAGCAGCGGGACTCAACTTAGCACAGATACGCAGTATTTT. The chain carries TRBV5-1 and TRBJ2-3, with D tentatively TRBD2 (6 bases). In germline, CDR1 is SGHRS, CDR2 YFSETQ. CDR3 length equals 15 residues. The V and J ends lost 4 bases and 0 bases respectively, with 12 bases between them.

This rearrangement joins TRBV23-1 to TRBJ1-1, with 8 positions matching TRBD1. TRBV23-1 is recorded as an ORF, its role being uncertain. Trimming took 7 bases from V and 6 from J; bases not matched to a gene: 10. There are 14 residues in the CDR3. The DNA of the CDR3 is TGCGCCAGCATCCCGGACAGGGCTGGGGCTGAAGCTTTCTTT. It codes for CASIPDRAGAEAFF.

The rearrangement uses TRBV3-1 (or the pseudogene TRBV3-2) and TRBJ2-3; TRBD2 might be the D (5 bases). The CDR3 covers 12 residues. V was pared by 6 bases and J by 6 bases, with 10 bases between. The germline V gene has CDR1 LGHDT and CDR2 YNNKEL (reference sequence). The CDR3 DNA sequence: TGTGCCAGCAGGGAAGACTACGATACGCAGTATTTT. Translating gives CASREDYDTQYF.

This chain joins TRBV2 and TRBJ2-2; D may be TRBD1 (6 bases). This CDR3 has 16 amino acids. From germline, CDR1 is SNHLY and CDR2 FYNNEI. V was trimmed by 2 bases and J by 2 bases, leaving 12 bases between them. CDR3 DNA sequence: TGTGCCAGCAGTGAATTTGGGGGCGGTAACACCGGGGAGCTGTTTTTT. Encoded protein: CASSEFGGGNTGELFF.

This chain connects TRBV29-1 to TRBJ2-3; 11 bases match TRBD2. There are 13 residues in the CDR3. Germline values: CDR1 SQVTM, CDR2 ANQGSEA. The junction had 6 bases not matched to a gene; V was cut back by 8 bases and J by 5 bases. In DNA form, the CDR3 reads TGCAGCATAGCGGGGGGGCCATTAGATACGCAGTATTTT. Translated, it gives CSIAGGPLDTQYF.

Note on this clone: This same CDR3 is encoded by further DNA sequences in the sample. The V and J genes are TRBV7-3 and TRBJ2-3; D unresolved. The V gene's germline CDR1 is SGHTA and CDR2 FQGTGA. The CDR3 covers 12 residues. The ends were cut back, 5 bases at V and 3 bases at J, with 6 bases in the middle. CDR3 sequence: CASSQATDTQYF. The CDR3 DNA reads as TGTGCCAGCAGCCAGGCTACAGATACGCAGTATTTT.

This rearrangement joins TRBV19 to TRBJ2-1; D remains ambiguous. V lost 3 bases and J lost 6, with 15 bases in between. The germline V gene encodes CDR1 LNHDA and CDR2 SQIVND (reference sequence). The CDR3 sequence is 15 residues long. Written as DNA, the CDR3 is TGTGCCAGTAGTATTCTTCGAGATCGTCCCAATGAGCAGTTCTTC. Protein sequence: CASSILRDRPNEQFF.

The V call is TRBV6-5, the J call TRBJ2-5, with D tentatively TRBD1 (6 bases). Trimming cost V 5 bases and J 2 bases, with 12 bases left between them. Germline CDR1 and CDR2: MNHEY and SVGAGI. This CDR3 is 14 amino acids long. The CDR3 nucleotides are TGTGCCAGCAGTCTAGACAGGTGGCAAGAGACCCAGTACTTC. This gives the protein CASSLDRWQETQYF.

The V and J genes are TRBV27 and TRBJ1-6, with 7 bases matching TRBD1. Germline CDR1 and CDR2: MNHEY and SMNVEV (reference sequence). Trimming at V came to 5 bases and at J to 0 bases, leaving 10 bases not matched to a gene. This CDR3 has 18 amino acids. The DNA for the CDR3 is TGTGCCAGCAGTCTCGACCGGGACAGACCCTCCTATAATTCACCCCTCCACTTT. Residues: CASSLDRDRPSYNSPLHF.

The chain uses TRBV30 and TRBJ2-5; D not resolved. V was trimmed by 0 bases and J by 1 base, leaving 3 bases between them. Germline CDR1 is GTSNPN and CDR2 is SVGIG (reference sequence). This CDR3 spans 12 amino acids. The CDR3 reads CAWSVIQETQYF. The CDR3 coding sequence is TGTGCCTGGAGTGTCATCCAAGAGACCCAGTACTTC.

The rearrangement joins TRBV24-1 to TRBJ2-1; 8 positions agree with TRBD1. Trimming cost V 6 bases and J 2 bases; bases outside gene matches: 8. Looked up from germline, CDR1 is KGHDR and CDR2 is SFDVKD. This CDR3 has 16 residues. Here the CDR3 reads CATSSTRDRTYNEQFF. CDR3 sequence (DNA): TGTGCCACCAGTTCCACCCGGGACAGGACCTACAATGAGCAGTTCTTC.

This rearrangement joins TRBV5-4 to TRBJ2-7; no clear D. Germline V CDR1 and CDR2: SGHNT, YYREEE (reference sequence). The CDR3 spans 14 residues. V was shortened by 0 bases and J by 7 bases, with 14 bases between the two germline ends. CDR3 amino acids: CASSLGGPIREQYF. CDR3 nucleotides: TGTGCCAGCAGCTTGGGCGGCCCCATTAGGGAGCAGTACTTC. The whole variable domain, remainder taken from reference TRBV5-4 and TRBJ2-7, is ETGVTQSPTHLIKTRGQQVTLRCSSQSGHNTVSWYQQALGQGPQFIFQYYREEENGRGNFPPRFSGLQFPNYSSELNVNALELDDSALYLCASSLGGPIREQYFGPGTRLTVT.

This chain uses TRBV6-2 or TRBV6-3 with TRBJ2-2; no clear D. Trimming stripped 5 bases from V and 2 bases from J, with 9 bases between. CDR3 length: 14 residues. Germline CDR1 reads MNHEY; CDR2 reads SVGEGT. As DNA, the CDR3 is TGTGCCAGCAGTCTCCTAGATAACACCGGGGAGCTGTTTTTT. This gives the protein CASSLLDNTGELFF.

This rearrangement joins TRBV11-3 to TRBJ2-2; maybe TRBD2 (5 bases). Trimming removed 1 base from V and 6 bases from J, with 9 bases in between. Germline V gene lookup returns CDR1 SGHNT and CDR2 YENEEA. CDR3 length equals 14 residues. As DNA, the CDR3 is TGTGCCAGCAGCTTAGCTAACGGGGCCGGGGAGCTGTTTTTT. This encodes CASSLANGAGELFF. The full variable domain, completed using reference TRBV11-3 and TRBJ2-2, is EAGVVQSPRYKIIEKKQPVAFWCNPISGHNTLYWYLQNLGQGPELLIRYENEEAVDDSQLPKDRFSAERLKGVDSTLKIQPAELGDSAVYLCASSLANGAGELFFGEGSRLTVL.

This rearrangement joins TRBV19 to TRBJ1-5; D uncertain. The CDR3 covers 16 residues. The V end lost 4 bases, the J end lost 2 bases, and 15 bases lay between the germline ends. Germline CDR1 LNHDA, CDR2 SQIVND (reference sequence). The CDR3 sequence is CASSSPARGRNQPQHF. CDR3 DNA: TGTGCCAGTAGTAGTCCGGCACGTGGGCGCAATCAGCCCCAGCATTTT. Full variable domain (remainder filled in from reference TRBV19 and TRBJ1-5): DGGITQSPKYLFRKEGQNVTLSCEQNLNHDAMYWYRQDPGQGLRLIYYSQIVNDFQKGDIAEGYSVSREKKESFPLTVTSAQKNPTAFYLCASSSPARGRNQPQHFGDGTRLSIL.

The rearrangement links TRBV20-1 to TRBJ2-2, with 12 bases lining up with TRBD2. After removal of 3 bases from V and 2 bases from J, the junction contained 7 bases not matched to a gene. The V gene's germline CDR1 is DFQATT and CDR2 SNEGSKA (reference sequence). This CDR3 has 17 amino acids. CDR3 nucleotide sequence: TGCAGTGCTAGTGATGGACTAGCGGGACTCAACACCGGGGAGCTGTTTTTT. Protein product: CSASDGLAGLNTGELFF.

The chain couples TRBV4-1 to TRBJ2-1; 9 positions match TRBD2. This CDR3 spans 15 amino acids. V trimming: 2 bases; J trimming: 1 base; junction bases outside the gene matches: 0. Looked up from germline, CDR1 is MGHRA and CDR2 is YSYEKL. The CDR3 sequence is CASSQSGRSYNEQFF. DNA for the CDR3: TGCGCCAGCAGCCAAAGCGGGAGGTCCTACAATGAGCAGTTCTTC.

The genes are TRBV9 and TRBJ2-3; tentatively, D is TRBD2 (6 bases). Germline CDR1 SGDLS, CDR2 YYNGEE. Trimming removed 2 bases from V and 10 bases from J, with 17 bases in between. CDR3 length equals 14 residues. The CDR3 reads CASSVGLEESAQYF. CDR3 DNA sequence: TGTGCCAGCAGCGTGGGACTTGAAGAGTCGGCGCAGTATTTT.

The genes are TRBV5-1 and TRBJ1-1, with D tentatively TRBD1 (5 bases). Germline CDR1 reads SGHRS; CDR2 reads YFSETQ. The V and J ends lost 3 bases and 4 bases respectively, with 13 bases between them. The CDR3 is made up of 14 amino acids. The CDR3 loop is CASSWQGPGTEAFF. CDR3 coding DNA: TGCGCCAGCAGCTGGCAGGGCCCGGGCACTGAAGCTTTCTTT.

The rearrangement uses TRBV19 and TRBJ1-4; D call uncertain. The CDR3 has 13 amino acids. Germline V gene lookup returns CDR1 LNHDA and CDR2 SQIVND (reference sequence). V was shortened by 10 bases and J by 0 bases, with 9 bases between the two germline ends. The CDR3 spells CATHRTTNEKLFF. The CDR3 nucleotides are TGTGCCACCCACAGAACAACTAATGAAAAACTGTTTTTT.

The V gene is TRBV7-3, the J gene TRBJ2-3; 9 bases align to TRBD2. This CDR3 contains 16 residues. Germline CDR1 and CDR2: SGHTA and FQGTGA. The J segment lost 4 bases and the V segment lost 1 base, leaving 6 bases of the junction unmatched. The CDR3 DNA sequence: TGTGCCAGCAGCTTAAGTCCAGCGGGGGGACCAGATACGCAGTATTTT. Its protein is CASSLSPAGGPDTQYF.

The V gene is TRBV15, the J gene TRBJ2-6; tentative D call: TRBD1 (6 bases). Germline loops: CDR1 LNHNV, CDR2 YYDKDF (reference sequence). Trimming left V 0 bases short and J 3 bases short, with 15 bases between. The CDR3 is made up of 18 amino acids. In nucleotides, the CDR3 is TGTGCCACCAGCAGAGACAGGGGTCGAGGGGTTGGGGCCAACGTCCTGACTTTC. It encodes CATSRDRGRGVGANVLTF.

The chain links TRBV5-1 to TRBJ2-3; maybe TRBD2 (6 bases). Germline V CDR1 and CDR2: SGHRS, YFSETQ. This CDR3 spans 14 amino acids. With 5 bases removed from V and 1 base from J, the gap between germline ends came to 11 bases. CDR3 in amino acids: CASRDSGGTDTQYF. DNA of the CDR3: TGCGCCAGCAGAGATAGCGGAGGCACAGATACGCAGTATTTT.

This clone was seen a handful of times. The V gene is TRBV10-3, the J gene TRBJ2-7; tentatively, D is TRBD2 (6 bases). The CDR3 length is 15 residues. Deletions cut 4 bases from V and 6 bases from J, with 19 bases between. Germline V gene sequence: CDR1 ENHRY, CDR2 SYGVKD. In nucleotides, the CDR3 is TGTGCCATCAGTGCCCCCGGGGGAAGGGCGGTCGAGCAGTACTTC. Translation: CAISAPGGRAVEQYF.

V is TRBV5-1 and J is TRBJ2-7; the match to TRBD1 covers 9 bases. Germline values: CDR1 SGHRS, CDR2 YFSETQ. Germline trimming cut 4 bases from V and 2 bases from J; bases unmatched to any gene: 4. CDR3 length equals 14 residues. For the CDR3, the DNA is TGCGCCAGCAGCACCGGGACAGGGACCTACGAGCAGTACTTC. Its translation is CASSTGTGTYEQYF. Full variable domain (outside the CDR3, taken from reference TRBV5-1 and TRBJ2-7): KAGVTQTPRYLIKTRGQQVTLSCSPISGHRSVSWYQQTPGQGLQFLFEYFSETQRNKGNFPGRFSGRQFSNSRSEMNVSTLELGDSALYLCASSTGTGTYEQYFGPGTRLTVT.

The chain uses TRBV5-1 and TRBJ2-1; 10 bases are shared with TRBD2. The length of the CDR3 is 16 residues. V lost 0 bases and J lost 8; bases outside the gene matches: 8. The germline CDR1 and CDR2 sequences are SGHRS and YFSETQ. The CDR3 here is CASSLALAGAKDEQFF. In nucleotides, the CDR3 is TGCGCCAGCAGCTTGGCCCTAGCGGGAGCTAAGGATGAGCAGTTCTTC.

V and J are TRBV27 and TRBJ2-3; D remains unclear. V was pared by 3 bases and J by 2 bases, with 9 bases between. This CDR3 has 14 residues. CDR1 and CDR2 (germline): MNHEY, SMNVEV (reference sequence). CDR3 sequence reads: CASSFYSLTDTQYF. The CDR3 nucleotides are TGTGCCAGCAGTTTCTACAGCCTCACAGATACGCAGTATTTT.